Following are 27 T cell receptor beta chains from one sample sequenced in a study of T cell repertoires in cytomegalovirus infection. MiXCR, applied by TCRdb to the reads, yields one record per CDR3 protein. The sample lists about 770,000 distinct CDR3 sequences, almost 30% occurring once. Antigens for these TCRs are unknown. The sequencing used cultured CD8+ T cells from PBMCs, collected from culture after CMV antigen stimulation. These receptors originate from a human donor in good health (CMV status not recorded). Some clones in this sample may be carry-over from other donors' samples.

The rearrangement links TRBV4-1 to TRBJ2-5; the match to TRBD1 covers 9 bases. CDR3 size: 14 residues. J was trimmed by 1 base and V by 8 bases; bases with no gene match: 5. Germline CDR1 reads MGHRA; CDR2 reads YSYEKL. The CDR3 region has the DNA TGCGCCAGCGGATGGACAGGGGTCCAAGAGACCCAGTACTTC. Protein product: CASGWTGVQETQYF.

At least ten counts were recorded for this clonotype. The J gene is TRBJ1-2, the V gene TRBV7-2; tentative D call: TRBD1 (5 bases). The germline V gene has CDR1 SGHTA and CDR2 FQGNSA. CDR3 length: 13 amino acids. V was pared by 0 bases and J by 6 bases, with 8 bases between. CDR3 sequence reads: CASSLARGNGYTF. DNA of the CDR3: TGTGCCAGCAGCTTAGCGAGGGGAAATGGCTACACCTTC.

This clonotype was observed a few times. This sequence joins TRBV11-2 and TRBJ1-1; unclear D gene. The germline V and J ends were trimmed by 2 bases and 0 bases, with 13 bases remaining between them. CDR3 size: 16 residues. Germline loops: CDR1 SGHAT, CDR2 FQNNGV. The chain's CDR3 is CASSLFLGQLNTEAFF. The CDR3 DNA reads TGTGCCAGCAGCTTATTTCTAGGGCAGTTGAACACTGAAGCTTTCTTT.

This clonotype was counted between two and nine times. The rearrangement links TRBV20-1 to TRBJ1-5; D perhaps matches TRBD1 (6 bases). The ends were cut back, 3 bases at V and 4 bases at J, with 16 bases in the middle. The germline V gene encodes CDR1 DFQATT and CDR2 SNEGSKA (reference sequence). This CDR3 comprises 15 residues. The CDR3 loop is CSASAGGPYNQPQHF. In DNA form, the CDR3 reads TGCAGTGCTAGCGCTGGGGGCCCCTATAATCAGCCCCAGCATTTT.

This clonotype occurred a few times. This chain uses TRBV6-6 with TRBJ1-1, with D unclear. The V end was cut by 0 bases, the J end by 6 bases, with 8 bases between. CDR3 size: 13 residues. Germline V gene data show CDR1 as MNHNY and CDR2 as SVGAGI (reference sequence). In DNA form, the CDR3 reads TGTGCCAGCAGTTACTCACCGAGTGCTGAAGCTTTCTTT. It translates to CASSYSPSAEAFF.

The chain recombines TRBV2 with TRBJ1-1; no firm D call. V lost 4 bases to trimming and J lost 1 base, with 16 bases between them. Germline assignment: CDR1 SNHLY and CDR2 FYNNEI. This CDR3 is 16 amino acids long. In DNA, the CDR3 is TGTGCCAGCAGTGTTCAGAGTACGACGAGGAACACTGAAGCTTTCTTT. Amino acid sequence: CASSVQSTTRNTEAFF.

V and J are TRBV6-5 and TRBJ2-4; 8 bases align to TRBD1. The CDR3 sequence is 17 residues long. Germline assignment: CDR1 MNHEY and CDR2 SVGAGI. After removal of 2 bases from V and 8 bases from J, the junction contained 14 bases not matched to a gene. DNA for the CDR3: TGTGCCAGCAGTTACGGACCTAACCCGACAGGGGCGGACATTCAGTACTTC. Its translation: CASSYGPNPTGADIQYF.

This clonotype has ten or more counts. The chain uses TRBV7-3 and TRBJ2-2, with D tentatively TRBD1 (5 bases). Germline V gene lookup returns CDR1 SGHTA and CDR2 FQGTGA. The CDR3 sequence is 14 residues long. With 5 bases removed from V and 1 base from J, the gap between germline ends came to 8 bases. The CDR3: CASSQTGNTGELFF. For the CDR3, the DNA is TGTGCCAGCAGCCAAACAGGGAACACCGGGGAGCTGTTTTTT.

This clonotype was counted ten times or more. The genes are TRBV6-2 or TRBV6-3 and TRBJ2-7; D might be TRBD1 (6 bases). The CDR3 contains 15 residues. The germline V gene encodes CDR1 MNHEY and CDR2 SVGEGT. Trimming cost V 0 bases and J 2 bases, with 11 bases left between them. Here the CDR3 DNA reads TGTGCCAGCAGTTACTCGGATGAGGGGGCCTACGAGCAGTACGTC. Amino acids: CASSYSDEGAYEQYV.

This rearrangement joins TRBV10-1 to TRBJ2-1; D is undetermined. The V end lost 3 bases, the J end lost 7 bases, and 13 bases lay between the germline ends. The length of the CDR3 is 14 residues. The germline V gene has CDR1 WNHNN and CDR2 SYGVQD (reference sequence). As DNA, the CDR3 is TGCGCCAGCAGTGACGCGACCGGGCAAAATGAGCAGTTCTTC. It specifies CASSDATGQNEQFF.

This clonotype was observed a few times. The chain joins TRBV19 to TRBJ1-1; 7 bases align to TRBD1. The J segment lost 0 bases and the V segment lost 9 bases, leaving 4 bases of the junction unmatched. Germline CDR1 reads LNHDA; CDR2 reads SQIVND (reference sequence). The CDR3 sequence is 13 residues long. The CDR3 nucleotides read TGTGCCAGCACAGGGGCCCTGAACACTGAAGCTTTCTTT. It is translated as CASTGALNTEAFF. The full variable domain, its missing parts supplied by reference TRBV19 and TRBJ1-1, is DGGITQSPKYLFRKEGQNVTLSCEQNLNHDAMYWYRQDPGQGLRLIYYSQIVNDFQKGDIAEGYSVSREKKESFPLTVTSAQKNPTAFYLCASTGALNTEAFFGQGTRLTVV.

This clonotype has just a few counts. The V and J genes are TRBV6-5 and TRBJ1-5; D perhaps matches TRBD1 (5 bases). The V end lost 4 bases, the J end lost 7 bases, and 11 bases lay between the germline ends. The V gene's germline CDR1 is MNHEY and CDR2 SVGAGI. The CDR3 runs 13 residues. CDR3 sequence (DNA): TGTGCCAGCAGTTCACAGGAGGGACAGCCCCAGCATTTT. This codes for CASSSQEGQPQHF.

The chain couples TRBV7-9 to TRBJ2-1; D possibly uses TRBD1 or TRBD2 (5 bases each). V was trimmed by 5 bases and J by 10 bases, leaving 12 bases between them. Germline CDR1 reads SEHNR; CDR2 reads FQNEAQ (reference sequence). The CDR3 length is 12 residues. Written as DNA, the CDR3 is TGTGCCAGCAGCGTGGGGGTATGGGAGCAGTTCTTC. Protein: CASSVGVWEQFF.

This clonotype was seen a few times. The rearrangement uses TRBV7-8 and TRBJ2-7, with 8 positions matching TRBD1. Germline CDR1 SGHVS, CDR2 FQNEAQ. V was pared by 2 bases and J by 2 bases, with 5 bases of the junction left unmatched. This CDR3 contains 15 residues. CDR3 region: CASSLTGQAAYEQYF. Here the CDR3 DNA reads TGTGCCAGCAGCTTAACGGGACAGGCAGCCTACGAGCAGTACTTC. The entire variable domain, with the rest obtained from reference TRBV7-8 and TRBJ2-7, is as follows: GAGVSQSPRYKVAKRGQDVALRCDPISGHVSLFWYQQALGQGPEFLTYFQNEAQLDKSGLPSDRFFAERPEGSVSTLKIQRTQQEDSAVYLCASSLTGQAAYEQYFGPGTRLTVT.

The V call is TRBV7-6, the J call TRBJ1-2, with D possibly matching TRBD1 (6 bases). This CDR3 spans 16 amino acids. CDR1 is SGHVS, CDR2 FNYEAQ, per germline. Trimming removed 0 bases at V and 0 bases at J, with 11 bases between. In DNA form, the CDR3 reads TGTGCCAGCAGCTTAGCGTGGGACAACTCTAACTATGGCTACACCTTC. It specifies CASSLAWDNSNYGYTF.

The V and J genes are TRBV6-6 and TRBJ1-1, with unresolved D. The CDR3 runs 12 residues. Between the trimmed V and J ends, which lost 7 bases and 3 bases, there was a span of 9 bases. Germline V CDR1 and CDR2: MNHNY, SVGAGI (reference sequence). CDR3 bases: TGTGCCAGCACCCAGCTTTACACTGAAGCTTTCTTT. Translation: CASTQLYTEAFF.

This clonotype has just a few counts. The genes are TRBV27 and TRBJ2-1; 9 nucleotides line up with TRBD2. Germline lookup yields CDR1 MNHEY and CDR2 SMNVEV (reference sequence). Trimming cost V 6 bases and J 4 bases; bases outside gene matches: 22. The length of the CDR3 is 20 residues. CDR3 region: CASSVYRTIRSGGLYNEQFF. For the CDR3, the DNA is TGTGCCAGCAGCGTCTACCGGACGATTCGAAGCGGGGGGCTATACAATGAGCAGTTCTTC.

In this sample, this clonotype turned up a few times. V is TRBV20-1 and J is TRBJ1-4; D is perhaps TRBD1 (6 bases). V gave up 0 bases and J gave up 2 bases, with 13 bases separating them. The CDR3 covers 16 residues. In germline, CDR1 is DFQATT, CDR2 SNEGSKA (reference sequence). The CDR3 nucleotides are TGCAGTGCTAGAGATCTGCGGGGGGCGACTAATGAAAAACTGTTTTTT. This codes for CSARDLRGATNEKLFF.

V gene TRBV13 combines with J gene TRBJ2-1; D is uncertain. This CDR3 has 14 amino acids. Germline V gene data show CDR1 as PRHDT and CDR2 as FYEKMQ (reference sequence). V dropped 0 bases and J dropped 4 bases, with 7 bases sitting between them. CDR3: CASSLGYRYNEQFF. Written as DNA, the CDR3 is TGTGCCAGCAGCTTAGGATATCGTTACAATGAGCAGTTCTTC.

The rearrangement joins TRBV7-9 to TRBJ1-1; D is undetermined. With 5 bases removed from V and 3 bases from J, the gap between germline ends came to 10 bases. The length of the CDR3 is 13 residues. Germline CDR1 and CDR2: SEHNR and FQNEAQ (reference sequence). The CDR3 here is CASSARGDTEAFF. The CDR3 nucleotides are TGTGCCAGCAGCGCCCGTGGGGACACTGAAGCTTTCTTT.

This sequence joins TRBV5-1 and TRBJ1-1; 7 bases fit TRBD1. The germline V gene has CDR1 SGHRS and CDR2 YFSETQ. The V gene end was trimmed by 4 bases and the J gene end by 8 bases; junction bases not matched to a gene: 11. CDR3 length: 14 residues. In DNA form, the CDR3 reads TGCGCCAGCAGCGTGGGACGGGGGACAGAGGAAGCTTTCTTT. Encoded protein: CASSVGRGTEEAFF.

The gene calls are TRBV7-9 and TRBJ1-1; D perhaps matches TRBD1 (6 bases). Per the germline V gene, CDR1 is SEHNR and CDR2 is FQNEAQ (reference sequence). The V end was cut by 5 bases, the J end by 3 bases, with 16 bases between. CDR3 length: 15 amino acids. DNA of the CDR3: TGTGCCAGCAGCCACTACGGGGGGCGCGACACTGAAGCTTTCTTT. Protein: CASSHYGGRDTEAFF.

The chain recombines TRBV2 with TRBJ2-3; D perhaps matches TRBD1 (6 bases). The CDR3 has 16 residues. Germline CDR1 is SNHLY and CDR2 is FYNNEI. Trimming left V 4 bases short and J 2 bases short, with 16 bases between. This chain's CDR3 is CASSGGPTLITDTQYF. In DNA form, the CDR3 reads TGTGCCAGCAGTGGGGGGCCTACCCTTATCACAGATACGCAGTATTTT.

This clonotype appeared a few times. The CDR3 coding sequence is TGTGCCAGCAGCCTACCCCGGGGCCCCCCCACAGATACGCAGTATTTT. This encodes CASSLPRGPPTDTQYF. This chain links TRBV12-3 or TRBV12-4 with TRBJ2-3; either TRBD1 or TRBD2 may fit D (5 bases each). The ends were cut back, 6 bases at V and 2 bases at J, with 18 bases in the middle. The CDR3 is made up of 16 amino acids.

The rearrangement joins TRBV27 to TRBJ2-1; 9 bases agree with TRBD2. The CDR3 covers 15 residues. J lost 4 bases, V lost 7 bases, and 8 bases had no gene match. Germline CDR1 MNHEY, CDR2 SMNVEV (reference sequence). The CDR3 bases are TGTGCCAGCATCCTGACTAGCGGTCTATACAATGAGCAGTTCTTC. This codes for CASILTSGLYNEQFF.

This clonotype was found a few times. The genes are TRBV9 and TRBJ2-1; D possibly corresponds to TRBD2 (6 bases). This CDR3 is 16 amino acids long. The V gene's germline CDR1 is SGDLS and CDR2 YYNGEE. V was shortened by 3 bases and J by 3 bases, with 16 bases between the two germline ends. The CDR3 region has the DNA TGTGCCAGCAGCGCCTACTCATCGGGACTCTACAATGAGCAGTTCTTC. It specifies CASSAYSSGLYNEQFF.

This clonotype turned up a few times. The chain couples TRBV6-2 or TRBV6-3 to TRBJ1-2, with TRBD1 matching 8 bases. The CDR3 extends over 15 amino acids. The V segment lost 5 bases and the J segment 2 bases; nucleotides outside the gene matches: 7. CDR1 is MNHEY, CDR2 SVGEGT, per germline. The CDR3 protein is CASSTSGQVNYGYTF. Written as DNA, the CDR3 is TGTGCCAGCAGTACCTCGGGACAGGTGAACTATGGCTACACCTTC.